This T cell receptor (beta chain) appears in the sequencing data of a study of tumor-infiltrating lymphocytes in localized non-small cell lung cancer (TCRdb year 2021). Notes on the research overall: The cohort covered several histologies, both smokers and never-smokers, and patients whose samples were collected after neoadjuvant chemotherapy. Each patient provided resected tumor tissue plus uninvolved lung tissue from the same patient, with the uninvolved lung tissue described as non-adjacent to the tumor. The overall ICON cohort was composed of some 140 surgical patients with localized non-small cell lung cancer whose tumors were resected. Flow cytometry, multiplex immunofluorescence, RNA-seq, exome sequencing and proteomics were applied to the same patients as TCR sequencing, which was one of several integrated assays. For 55 to 60 patients, immunoSEQ T-cell fraction was compared between paired tumor and uninvolved lung. Study-wide conclusions, independent of this receptor: Assay coverage differed among patients according to how much tissue was available, so only a subset of the cohort had TCR sequencing. The TCR-derived T-cell fraction showed no difference between the flow cytometry-defined immunotypes IM1 (good prognosis) and IM2 (poor prognosis). Because different assays used different pieces of the same tissue, technical variation could not be distinguished from intratumor heterogeneity. TCRbeta sequencing supported higher T cell infiltration in tumors than in uninvolved lung tissue, consistent with immunofluorescence CD3 counts. Recurrence-free survival showed no association with tumor T-cell fraction from TCR sequencing (p = 0.61).

As encoded in the germline V gene, CDR1 is MNHNS while CDR2 is SASEGT. The CDR3 holds 11 amino acids from the cysteine to the phenylalanine. Solely the CDR3 DNA is kept, with 33 bases framed from the first base. V is clipped by 2 bases and J by 1 base, and the sequence between their germline boundaries is 0 bases long. The T-cell fraction in tumor and uninvolved lung tissue was obtained from TCR sequencing using the immunoSEQ assay. On the authors' methods: In the survival analysis, patients were divided into a high T-cell fraction group (upper tertile) and a low T-cell fraction group (lower two tertiles), and the two groups were compared using a log-rank test. A signed-rank test was used to test differences in T-cell fraction between paired tumor and uninvolved lung samples. TCRdb stores this immuneACCESS table with in-frame sequences only. Part of the clones is absent; in the studies checked, under half of the shortfall reflects unresolved V genes, and no reason is known for the rest. Clonal size and the V and J genes are those of that table, whereas D and trimming came from the DNA. Recorded for this sample are under 20,000 clones; almost 70% of them occurred a single time. 6.5% of the sample belongs to the ten largest clones.

Comments on this clone: It has no known antigen specificity. No qualities accompany the bases; no much larger clone lies one base away.

ICON enrollment began in 2016, and the last patient was enrolled in 2018. From a subcohort of 76 patients, fresh tumor and matched uninvolved tissue were collected for in-depth immune analyses, including TCR sequencing. TCR sequencing was performed on DNA isolated from bulk tissue, without cell sorting. Sequencing used lung tumor tissue. Rearrangement joined TRBV6-1 to TRBJ2-7; a confident D gene designation cannot be given. The receptor was derived from a human donor with non-small cell lung cancer. The nucleotide sequence reads TGTGCCAGCAGTGAATCCTACGAGCAGTACTTC. The encoded protein is CASSESYEQYF.